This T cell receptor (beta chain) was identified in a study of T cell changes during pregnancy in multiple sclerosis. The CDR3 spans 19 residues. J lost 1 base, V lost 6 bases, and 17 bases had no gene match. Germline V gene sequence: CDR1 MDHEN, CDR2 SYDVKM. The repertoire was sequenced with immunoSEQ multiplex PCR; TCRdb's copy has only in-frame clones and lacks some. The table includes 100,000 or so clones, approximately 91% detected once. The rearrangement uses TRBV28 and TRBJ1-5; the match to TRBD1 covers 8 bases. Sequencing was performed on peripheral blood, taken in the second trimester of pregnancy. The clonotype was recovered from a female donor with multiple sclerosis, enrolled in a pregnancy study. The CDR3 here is CASSHGQGPGLGSNQPQHF. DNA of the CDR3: TGTGCCAGCAGCCATGGACAGGGACCAGGGTTGGGAAGCAATCAGCCCCAGCATTTT.